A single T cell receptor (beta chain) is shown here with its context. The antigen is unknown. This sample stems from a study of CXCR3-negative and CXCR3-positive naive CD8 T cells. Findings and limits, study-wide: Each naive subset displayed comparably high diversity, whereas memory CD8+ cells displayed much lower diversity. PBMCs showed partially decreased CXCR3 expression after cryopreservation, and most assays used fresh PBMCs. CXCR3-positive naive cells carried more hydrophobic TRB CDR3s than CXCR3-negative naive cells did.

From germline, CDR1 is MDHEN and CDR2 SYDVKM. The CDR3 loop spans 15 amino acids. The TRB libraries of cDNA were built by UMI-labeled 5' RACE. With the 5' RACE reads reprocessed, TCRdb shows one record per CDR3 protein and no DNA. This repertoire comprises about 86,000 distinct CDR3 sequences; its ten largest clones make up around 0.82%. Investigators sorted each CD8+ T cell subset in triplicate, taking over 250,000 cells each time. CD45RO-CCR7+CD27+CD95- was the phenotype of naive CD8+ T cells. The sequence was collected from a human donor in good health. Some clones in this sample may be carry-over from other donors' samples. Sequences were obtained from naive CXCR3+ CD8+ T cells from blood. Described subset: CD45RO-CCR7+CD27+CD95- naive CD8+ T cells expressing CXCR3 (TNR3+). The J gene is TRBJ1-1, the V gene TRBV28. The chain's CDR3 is CASSLNAEMNTEAFF.